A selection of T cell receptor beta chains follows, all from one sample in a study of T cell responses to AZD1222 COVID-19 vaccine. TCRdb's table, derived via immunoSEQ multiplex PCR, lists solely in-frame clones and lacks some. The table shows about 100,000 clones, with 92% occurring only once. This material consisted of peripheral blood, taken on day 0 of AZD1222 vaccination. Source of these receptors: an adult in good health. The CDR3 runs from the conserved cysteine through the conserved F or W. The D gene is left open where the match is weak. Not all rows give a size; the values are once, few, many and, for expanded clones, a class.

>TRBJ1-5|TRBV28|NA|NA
TGTGCCAGCAACGATCAGGGTGGCAATCAGCCCCAGCATTTT
CASNDQGGNQPQHF
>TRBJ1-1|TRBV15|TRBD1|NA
TGTGCCACCAGCAGAGCCTACGGACAGGGGGGAATGAACACTGAAGCTTTCTTT
CATSRAYGQGGMNTEAFF
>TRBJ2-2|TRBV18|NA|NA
TGTGCCAGCTCATCGGACTACACCGGGGAGCTGTTTTTT
CASSSDYTGELFF
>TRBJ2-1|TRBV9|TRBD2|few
TGTGCCAGCAGCCCAAAGACTAGCGGGGGCCACAATGAGCAGTTCTTC
CASSPKTSGGHNEQFF
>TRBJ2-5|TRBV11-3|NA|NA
TGTGCCAGCAGCTTAGAGGGGTTGGAGACCCAGTACTTC
CASSLEGLETQYF
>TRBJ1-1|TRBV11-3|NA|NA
TGTGCCAGCAGCTTAATGAACACTGAAGCTTTCTTT
CASSLMNTEAFF
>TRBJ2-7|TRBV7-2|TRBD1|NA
TGTGCCAGCAGTCCGGACAGGGGCTCCTACGAGCAGTACTTC
CASSPDRGSYEQYF
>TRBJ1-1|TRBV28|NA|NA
TGTGCCAGCAGTTTAAAGAGAGGGGTGAGGGGCATGAACACTGAAGCTTTCTTT
CASSLKRGVRGMNTEAFF
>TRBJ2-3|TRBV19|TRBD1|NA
TGTGCCAGTACCGGGACAGGGGGTTTTAGGAACACAGATACGCAGTATTTT
CASTGTGGFRNTDTQYF
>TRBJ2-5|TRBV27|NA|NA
TGTGCCAGCAGAACGACGGGGCTTGAGGCCCAGTACTTC
CASRTTGLEAQYF
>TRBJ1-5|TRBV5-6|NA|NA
TGTGCCAGCAGCTTGTGGGGGGGCAATCAGCCCCAGCATTTT
CASSLWGGNQPQHF
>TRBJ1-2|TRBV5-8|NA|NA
TGTGCCAGCAGCTTGAGTGGGGGGTCAAACTATGGCTACACCTTC
CASSLSGGSNYGYTF
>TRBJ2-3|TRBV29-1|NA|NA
TGCAGCGTCCCCGGGAGTGGAGATACGCAGTATTTT
CSVPGSGDTQYF
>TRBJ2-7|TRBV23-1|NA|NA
TGCGCCAGCAGTCAATGGCGCTTTTCCTACGAGCAGTACTTC
CASSQWRFSYEQYF
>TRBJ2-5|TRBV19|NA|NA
TGTGCCAGTAGTACCTCCTACACGGGGGTCCAAGAGACCCAGTACTTC
CASSTSYTGVQETQYF
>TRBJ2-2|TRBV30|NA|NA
TGTGCCTGGAGACTAGGGACCGGGGAGCTGTTTTTT
CAWRLGTGELFF
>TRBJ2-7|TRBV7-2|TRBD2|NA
TGTGCCAGCAGCTTAGCGCCGGGACTAGCGGGAGAAGGACCCTACGAGCAGTACTTC
CASSLAPGLAGEGPYEQYF
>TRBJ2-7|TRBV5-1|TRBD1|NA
TGCGCCAGCAACCAGGGGGAGACCTACGAGCAGTACTTC
CASNQGETYEQYF
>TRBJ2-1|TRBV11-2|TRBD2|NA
TGTGCCAGCAGCCGGCGGACTAGCGGGGATGAGCAGTTCTTC
CASSRRTSGDEQFF
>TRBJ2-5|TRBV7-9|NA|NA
TGTGCCAGCAGCCTCCGAACACAGGGATCGAATGAGACCCAGTACTTC
CASSLRTQGSNETQYF
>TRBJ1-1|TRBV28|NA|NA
TGTGCCAGCAGTCCCTCGAGGCCGTGGGCTGAAGCTTTCTTT
CASSPSRPWAEAFF
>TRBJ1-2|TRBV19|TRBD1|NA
TGTGCCAGTAGTCAGGGGGACTATGGCTACACCTTC
CASSQGDYGYTF
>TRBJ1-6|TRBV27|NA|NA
TGTGCCAGCAGTTCGACAAGATATAATTCACCCCTCCACTTT
CASSSTRYNSPLHF
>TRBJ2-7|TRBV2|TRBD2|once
TGTGCCAGCAGTGAATCGCGGGAGGGCCGCTACGAGCAGTACTTC
CASSESREGRYEQYF